Listed below are T cell receptor beta chains from one sample, sequenced in a study of CD8 T cells in Susac syndrome. TCRdb reprocessed the immunoSEQ multiplex PCR reads via MiXCR and lists one record per CDR3 protein. This sample has some 96,000 distinct CDR3 sequences; about 95% occur once, and the top ten carry 0.3%. Sequencing was done on a sample of CD8+ T cells from PBMCs. These receptors were obtained from a human donor with Susac syndrome. CDR3s include the opening cysteine and the closing phenylalanine or tryptophan. Fields, in order: V gene, CDR3 length, J gene, D gene, clone size, CDR3 protein, CDR3 DNA. The D gene is left open where the match is weak. Clone size, where shown, is once, few, many, or a class for clones that have expanded.

>TRBV27|15|TRBJ1-5|-|-
CASSLYSGVGQPQHF
TGTGCCAGCAGTTTATATTCGGGGGTAGGTCAGCCCCAGCATTTT
>TRBV6-5|14|TRBJ1-2|-|-
CASSEYSPSYGYTF
TGTGCCAGCAGTGAATATTCCCCTTCCTATGGCTACACCTTC
>TRBV25-1|14|TRBJ2-7|TRBD1|-
CASSDGQGALEQYF
TGTGCCAGCAGTGATGGGCAGGGGGCACTCGAGCAGTACTTC
>TRBV27|15|TRBJ1-2|-|-
CASRHRTGNFYGYTF
TGTGCCAGCCGCCACAGGACGGGTAACTTCTATGGCTACACCTTC
>TRBV4-1|15|TRBJ2-5|-|-
CASSQAGSDQETQYF
TGCGCCAGCAGCCAGGCTGGGTCGGACCAAGAGACCCAGTACTTC
>TRBV29-1|12|TRBJ2-1|-|-
CSVDLFYNEQFF
TGCAGCGTTGATCTGTTCTACAATGAGCAGTTCTTC
>TRBV5-1|15|TRBJ2-3|TRBD1|-
CASGPRDRSTDTQYF
TGCGCCAGCGGACCGCGGGACAGGAGCACAGATACGCAGTATTTT
>TRBV6-5|15|TRBJ2-1|-|-
CASSYGIYSYNEQFF
TGTGCCAGCAGTTACGGGATTTACTCCTACAATGAGCAGTTCTTC
>TRBV29-1|14|TRBJ2-1|TRBD1|once
CSVTGTGGVNEQFF
TGCAGCGTTACCGGGACAGGGGGAGTCAATGAGCAGTTCTTC
>TRBV5-6|13|TRBJ1-2|-|-
CASSLGSSYGYTF
TGTGCCAGCAGCTTGGGTAGTAGCTATGGCTACACCTTC
>TRBV29-1|16|TRBJ2-1|TRBD2|-
CSVEDRRGVILGEQFF
TGCAGCGTTGAAGATAGGCGGGGGGTTATTCTGGGTGAGCAGTTCTTC
>TRBV20-1|12|TRBJ1-1|-|-
CSAREGVGMAFF
TGCAGTGCTAGAGAGGGGGTGGGGATGGCTTTCTTT
>TRBV6-5|10|TRBJ1-6|-|-
CASRGGPLHF
TGTGCCAGCAGGGGGGGCCCCCTCCACTTT
>TRBV3-1|15|TRBJ2-5|-|-
CASSPGGGGRETQYF
TGTGCCAGCAGCCCCGGCGGAGGGGGAAGGGAGACCCAGTACTTC
>TRBV29-1|12|TRBJ1-2|-|-
CSVGGQTYGYTF
TGCAGCGTTGGCGGACAGACCTATGGCTACACCTTC
>TRBV3-1|16|TRBJ2-1|-|once
CASSPPRSGSYNEQFF
TGTGCCAGCAGCCCCCCCCGTTCAGGGTCCTACAATGAGCAGTTCTTC
>TRBV28|17|TRBJ2-5|TRBD2|-
CASSLTSASGSRETQYF
TGTGCCAGCAGTTTAACGTCGGCTAGCGGGAGTCGGGAGACCCAGTACTTC
>TRBV20-1|14|TRBJ1-2|-|-
CSARARTANYGYTF
TGCAGTGCTAGAGCTCGGACAGCGAACTATGGCTACACCTTC
>TRBV6-5|12|TRBJ1-1|-|once
CATGDMNTEAFF
TGTGCCACCGGGGACATGAACACTGAAGCTTTCTTT
>TRBV19|13|TRBJ1-1|-|-
CASDTGTNTEAFF
TGTGCCAGTGACACAGGGACGAACACTGAAGCTTTCTTT
>TRBV5-6|13|TRBJ1-1|-|-
CASTKTPNTEAFF
TGTGCCAGCACCAAGACACCGAACACTGAAGCTTTCTTT
>TRBV12-3/TRBV12-4|14|TRBJ1-2|TRBD1|-
CASRDRQGESGYTF
TGTGCCAGCAGGGATCGACAGGGAGAAAGTGGCTACACCTTC
>TRBV29-1|14|TRBJ2-2|TRBD1|-
CSVAGGLNTGELFF
TGCAGCGTTGCAGGGGGATTGAACACCGGGGAGCTGTTTTTT
>TRBV19|13|TRBJ2-5|TRBD1|-
CASIGTDEETQYF
TGTGCCAGTATCGGGACAGACGAAGAGACCCAGTACTTC
>TRBV7-9|15|TRBJ2-5|-|-
CASSFHRDLQETQYF
TGTGCCAGCAGCTTTCACCGGGACCTACAAGAGACCCAGTACTTC
>TRBV6-5|13|TRBJ2-3|TRBD2|-
CASRELAADTQYF
TGTGCCAGCAGGGAGCTAGCGGCTGATACGCAGTATTTT
>TRBV25-1|13|TRBJ2-1|-|-
CASSDHPVDEQFF
TGTGCCAGCAGTGATCATCCGGTGGATGAGCAGTTCTTC
>TRBV15|16|TRBJ2-5|-|-
CATSRDLGGPRETQYF
TGTGCCACCAGCAGAGATTTAGGAGGTCCTAGGGAGACCCAGTACTTC
>TRBV4-1|14|TRBJ2-7|-|-
CASSQGGRDYEQYF
TGCGCCAGCAGCCAAGGCGGCAGGGACTACGAGCAGTACTTC
>TRBV7-8|17|TRBJ1-5|-|-
CASSLEGGVPRNQPQHF
TGTGCCAGCAGCTTAGAGGGAGGGGTGCCACGCAATCAGCCCCAGCATTTT
>TRBV27|14|TRBJ2-7|TRBD1|-
CASSLWDRPYEQYF
TGTGCCAGCAGTTTGTGGGACAGACCCTACGAGCAGTACTTC
>TRBV19|15|TRBJ1-5|-|once
CASSIYSDSNQPQHF
TGTGCCAGTAGTATTTACAGTGACAGCAATCAGCCCCAGCATTTT
>TRBV9|13|TRBJ2-3|-|once
CASSVGLPDTQYF
TGTGCCAGCAGCGTCGGACTACCAGATACGCAGTATTTT
>TRBV20-1|14|TRBJ2-1|TRBD2|-
CSAPSGGGTNEQFF
TGCAGTGCCCCCAGCGGGGGGGGGACCAATGAGCAGTTCTTC
>TRBV21-1|13|TRBJ2-5|-|-
CASSNICRETQYF
TGTGCCAGCAGCAACATTTGTCGGGAGACCCAGTACTTC
>TRBV15|15|TRBJ1-6|-|-
CATSRGMTYNSPLHF
TGTGCCACCAGCAGAGGGATGACCTATAATTCACCCCTCCACTTT
>TRBV28|15|TRBJ2-5|TRBD1|-
CASSPGTGGSETQYF
TGTGCCAGCAGTCCGGGGACAGGGGGCTCGGAGACCCAGTACTTC
>TRBV3-1|14|TRBJ2-2|TRBD2|-
CASRTSGESGELFF
TGTGCCAGCAGGACTAGCGGGGAGTCCGGGGAGCTGTTTTTT
>TRBV29-1|10|TRBJ1-2|-|-
CSVEDSGYTF
TGCAGCGTTGAAGATTCTGGCTACACCTTC
>TRBV11-2|13|TRBJ1-1|TRBD1|-
CASSWDRGSEAFF
TGTGCCAGTAGTTGGGACAGGGGGTCTGAAGCTTTCTTT
>TRBV20-1|12|TRBJ2-1|TRBD2|-
CSGTSGDNEQFF
TGCAGCGGGACTAGCGGAGACAATGAGCAGTTCTTC
>TRBV29-1|12|TRBJ2-7|-|-
CSVVGESYEQYF
TGCAGCGTTGTAGGAGAATCCTACGAGCAGTACTTC
>TRBV3-1|15|TRBJ2-3|-|-
CASSQGWRWSDTQYF
TGTGCCAGCAGCCAAGGTTGGAGGTGGTCAGATACGCAGTATTTT
>TRBV29-1|12|TRBJ1-4|TRBD1|-
CSGQTGEEKLFF
TGCAGCGGCCAGACAGGGGAGGAAAAACTGTTTTTT
>TRBV15|14|TRBJ2-5|TRBD1|-
CATSARDSQETQYF
TGTGCCACCAGCGCCCGGGACAGTCAAGAGACCCAGTACTTC
>TRBV3-1|11|TRBJ1-4|-|-
CASSQGEKLFF
TGTGCCAGCAGCCAAGGTGAAAAACTGTTTTTT
>TRBV25-1|13|TRBJ1-6|-|-
CASTEEYNSPLHF
TGTGCCAGCACCGAGGAATATAATTCACCCCTCCACTTT
>TRBV7-3|14|TRBJ2-5|-|-
CASSLPGPSETQYF
TGTGCCAGCAGCTTACCGGGACCTAGCGAGACCCAGTACTTC
>TRBV29-1|13|TRBJ1-1|TRBD1|once
CSVIRQGNTEAFF
TGCAGCGTTATTAGACAGGGGAACACTGAAGCTTTCTTT
>TRBV11-2|12|TRBJ2-1|-|few
CASSLEVHEQFF
TGTGCCAGCAGCCTGGAAGTCCATGAGCAGTTCTTC
>TRBV7-9|13|TRBJ2-7|TRBD1|few
CASSLTGAYEQYF
TGTGCCAGCAGCTTAACAGGGGCCTACGAGCAGTACTTC
>TRBV5-1|16|TRBJ1-5|TRBD1|-
CASSFSKDRGNQPQHF
TGCGCCAGCAGCTTCTCGAAGGACAGGGGCAATCAGCCCCAGCATTTT
>TRBV18|13|TRBJ2-3|-|-
CASSLLSTDTQYF
TGTGCCAGCTCACTCCTTAGCACAGATACGCAGTATTTT
>TRBV7-9|12|TRBJ2-7|-|-
CASSTANYEQYF
TGTGCCAGCAGCACGGCGAACTACGAGCAGTACTTC